This T cell receptor (beta chain) originates from a study of T cell clonotyping in hematopoietic cell transplantation. Across the whole study: Recipient samples before transplant were obtained post-cytoreduction. Study-wide findings and caveats: Recipient TCR diversity dropped after transplant; expanded clonotypes rose from day 30 to 180. Few recipient clonotypes overlapped donors; over 95% were de novo at given depth. Higher Inverse Simpson Index values in graft donor and pretransplant recipient predicted broader posttransplant TCR diversity.

V lost 1 base and J lost 1, with 14 bases in between. Germline values: CDR1 SGHTA, CDR2 FQGNSA. The CDR3 loop spans 16 amino acids. The method was immunoSEQ multiplex PCR; TCRdb's version includes in-frame clones alone and lacks a portion of them. There are under 25,000 clones in the sample; approximately 80% occur only once, and less than 20% lies in the top ten. The time point is: recipient sample about 28 days before transplant, after cytoreduction. Comments on this clone: Its target is unknown.

This rearrangement joins TRBV7-2 to TRBJ2-7; perhaps TRBD1 as D (6 bases). This sample comprised peripheral blood mononuclear cells, obtained before stem cell transplant. This sequence was found in a man between 60 and 70 years old with acute myeloid leukemia. Some clones in this sample may be carry-over from other donors' samples. The CDR3 nucleotides read TGTGCCAGCAGCTTAGAGGGGCAGGGGCCTTCCTACGAGCAGTACTTC. It specifies CASSLEGQGPSYEQYF.